Following are 18 T cell receptor beta chains from one sample sequenced in a study of blood T cell repertoires in COVID-19. Clones were sequenced by immunoSEQ multiplex PCR, and TCRdb holds only the in-frame ones, with some missing. Seen here are around 65,000 clones, 80% to 85% observed once, and the top ten hold around a sixth. The sample comprised peripheral blood. These receptors originate from an older man with acute or convalescent COVID-19.

The chain carries TRBV5-1 and TRBJ1-3; D perhaps matches TRBD1 (6 bases). The CDR3 is 14 residues long. Trimming pared 5 bases from V and 2 bases from J, leaving 11 bases between. CDR1 is SGHRS and CDR2 is YFSETQ in the germline V gene. CDR3 region: CASSQGSTGNTIYF. The CDR3 DNA follows: TGCGCCAGCAGTCAGGGGAGCACTGGAAACACCATATATTTT. The entire variable domain, with the rest obtained from reference TRBV5-1 and TRBJ1-3, is as follows: KAGVTQTPRYLIKTRGQQVTLSCSPISGHRSVSWYQQTPGQGLQFLFEYFSETQRNKGNFPGRFSGRQFSNSRSEMNVSTLELGDSALYLCASSQGSTGNTIYFGEGSWLTVV.

The gene calls are TRBV5-1 and TRBJ1-1; TRBD1 agrees at 7 bases. Looked up from germline, CDR1 is SGHRS and CDR2 is YFSETQ. This CDR3 has 16 residues. V trimming: 3 bases; J trimming: 6 bases; junction bases outside the gene matches: 14. The DNA for the CDR3 is TGCGCCAGCAGCTCCCTACAGGGAGTGGGGACAGCTGAAGCTTTCTTT. Translation gives CASSSLQGVGTAEAFF.

V usage is TRBV19 and J usage is TRBJ1-2; D remains unclear. This CDR3 has 12 residues. From germline, CDR1 is LNHDA and CDR2 SQIVND (reference sequence). With 6 bases removed from V and 4 bases from J, the gap between germline ends came to 9 bases. CDR3 coding DNA: TGTGCCAGTAGGAGCGTCGCCTATGGCTACACCTTC. It codes for CASRSVAYGYTF. The whole variable domain, filled in from reference TRBV19 and TRBJ1-2, reads DGGITQSPKYLFRKEGQNVTLSCEQNLNHDAMYWYRQDPGQGLRLIYYSQIVNDFQKGDIAEGYSVSREKKESFPLTVTSAQKNPTAFYLCASRSVAYGYTFGSGTRLTVV.

V is TRBV7-2 and J is TRBJ2-1; the D gene is possibly TRBD2 (7 bases). The CDR3 extends over 15 amino acids. Trimming pared 9 bases from V and 8 bases from J, leaving 23 bases between. Germline-derived CDR1 and CDR2 are SGHTA and FQGNSA. This CDR3 reads CASARGGGHVDEQFF. Written as DNA, the CDR3 is TGTGCCAGTGCCAGAGGGGGGGGACATGTTGATGAGCAGTTCTTC.

CDR3 sequence (DNA): TGTGCCACAGGAGGGAGGCCCTACGAGCAGTACTTC. Translated: CATGGRPYEQYF. The chain joins TRBV6-5 to TRBJ2-7; tentatively, D is TRBD2 (6 bases). The V gene's germline CDR1 is MNHEY and CDR2 SVGAGI. V was trimmed by 10 bases and J by 2 bases, leaving 12 bases between them. This CDR3 region has 12 residues.

This rearrangement joins TRBV28 to TRBJ1-5; the match to TRBD1 covers 7 bases. Trimming at V came to 5 bases and at J to 1 base, leaving 8 bases not matched to a gene. CDR1 MDHEN and CDR2 SYDVKM come from the germline V gene. CDR3 size: 16 residues. The CDR3: CASSPQGKRSNQPQHF. CDR3 nucleotides: TGTGCCAGCAGTCCACAGGGGAAGAGGAGCAATCAGCCCCAGCATTTT. Based on the CDR3 plus reference TRBV28 and TRBJ1-5, the full variable domain is DVKVTQSSRYLVKRTGEKVFLECVQDMDHENMFWYRQDPGLGLRLIYFSYDVKMKEKGDIPEGYSVSREKKERFSLILESASTNQTSMYLCASSPQGKRSNQPQHFGDGTRLSIL.

The chain couples TRBV2 to TRBJ2-7; unclear D gene. The CDR3 loop spans 13 amino acids. From germline, CDR1 is SNHLY and CDR2 FYNNEI. V was cut by 2 bases and J by 7 bases, with 12 bases left in between. Here the CDR3 DNA reads TGTGCCAGCAGTGAATTAAGCGCGGAAGAGCAGTACTTC. The encoded protein is CASSELSAEEQYF. Full variable domain (missing parts from reference TRBV2 and TRBJ2-7): EPEVTQTPSHQVTQMGQEVILRCVPISNHLYFYWYRQILGQKVEFLVSFYNNEISEKSEIFDDQFSVERPDGSNFTLKIRSTKLEDSAMYFCASSELSAEEQYFGPGTRLTVT.

This clone was counted only a few times. V is TRBV7-9 and J is TRBJ2-3; TRBD1 agrees at 7 bases. The CDR3 has 15 amino acids. Germline lookup yields CDR1 SEHNR and CDR2 FQNEAQ (reference sequence). Trimming cost V 5 bases and J 1 base; bases outside gene matches: 6. CDR3 amino acids: CASSTYRGRTDTQYF. As DNA, the CDR3 is TGTGCCAGCAGCACTTACAGGGGCCGCACAGATACGCAGTATTTT.

The chain is built from TRBV2 and TRBJ2-7; 10 nucleotides agree with TRBD1. This CDR3 is built from 13 residues. V was clipped by 5 bases and J by 5 bases; unmatched bases: 3. Per the germline V gene, CDR1 is SNHLY and CDR2 is FYNNEI. The CDR3: CASSPGQGNEQYF. The CDR3 DNA reads as TGTGCCAGCAGTCCGGGACAGGGGAACGAGCAGTACTTC.

This CDR3 is CASSPAGPQETQYF. The CDR3 nucleotides read TGTGCCAGCAGTCCTGCGGGGCCCCAAGAGACCCAGTACTTC. The chain combines TRBV28 with TRBJ2-5, with a weak D call TRBD2 (6 bases). Trimming cost V 5 bases and J 1 base, with 11 bases left between them. The germline gives CDR1 MDHEN, CDR2 SYDVKM. This CDR3 region has 14 residues.

V and J are TRBV12-3 or TRBV12-4 and TRBJ1-2; D not resolved. This CDR3 contains 13 residues. Trimming removed 3 bases at V and 8 bases at J, with 13 bases between. The CDR3, as DNA: TGTGCCAGCAGTTTTTTTCGGACTTGGGGCTACACCTTC. This codes for CASSFFRTWGYTF.

V gene TRBV7-2 combines with J gene TRBJ2-2, with TRBD1 matching over 7 bases. Germline trimming cut 0 bases from V and 7 bases from J; bases unmatched to any gene: 2. This CDR3 is 14 amino acids long. Germline CDR1 and CDR2: SGHTA and FQGNSA. The CDR3: CASSLAQGVGELFF. The CDR3 region has the DNA TGTGCCAGCAGCTTAGCCCAGGGGGTCGGGGAGCTGTTTTTT.

The chain employs TRBV30 and TRBJ1-6, with D uncertain. This CDR3 comprises 14 residues. Between the trimmed V and J ends, which lost 5 bases and 9 bases, there was a span of 17 bases. The germline V gene encodes CDR1 GTSNPN and CDR2 SVGIG (reference sequence). This chain's CDR3 is CAWGRPLEGSPLHF. The DNA for the CDR3 is TGTGCCTGGGGTCGACCTCTAGAGGGTTCACCCCTCCACTTT.

This clone showed up just once. The chain has TRBV24-1 and TRBJ2-7, with 8 positions matching TRBD2. This CDR3 has 13 amino acids. Germline trimming cut 6 bases from V and 3 bases from J; bases unmatched to any gene: 3. The germline V gene encodes CDR1 KGHDR and CDR2 SFDVKD. The CDR3 region has the DNA TGTGCCACCAGTACGAGCGGGAGCTACGAGCAGTACTTC. It encodes CATSTSGSYEQYF.

This clone appeared a few times. This sequence joins TRBV6-2 or TRBV6-3 and TRBJ1-1, with no clear D. Germline-derived CDR1 and CDR2 are MNHEY and SVGEGT. This CDR3 spans 15 amino acids. V was cut by 2 bases and J by 6 bases, with 16 bases left in between. The CDR3 here is CASSYARRRKAEAFF. The CDR3 DNA reads as TGTGCCAGCAGTTACGCCAGGAGGAGGAAGGCTGAAGCTTTCTTT.

The chain is built from TRBV25-1 and TRBJ1-3, with no clear D. This CDR3 spans 15 amino acids. The germline V gene has CDR1 MGHDK and CDR2 SYGVNS. V lost 4 bases and J 0 bases, leaving 10 bases between the germline ends. As DNA, the CDR3 is TGTGCCAGCAGTGGGAGGACGGACTCTGGAAACACCATATATTTT. It codes for CASSGRTDSGNTIYF.

The rearrangement uses TRBV5-4 and TRBJ1-1, with TRBD1 matching over 9 bases. V shed 4 bases and J 7 bases; nucleotides not matched to a gene: 11. The CDR3 is 15 amino acids. The germline gives CDR1 SGHNT, CDR2 YYREEE (reference sequence). The CDR3 DNA follows: TGTGCCAGCAGCCTTACCGGACAGGGGAAAAGTGAAGCTTTCTTT. Translated: CASSLTGQGKSEAFF. The full variable domain, completed using reference TRBV5-4 and TRBJ1-1, is ETGVTQSPTHLIKTRGQQVTLRCSSQSGHNTVSWYQQALGQGPQFIFQYYREEENGRGNFPPRFSGLQFPNYSSELNVNALELDDSALYLCASSLTGQGKSEAFFGQGTRLTVV.

V and J are TRBV29-1 and TRBJ2-4; TRBD2 matches at 8 bases. Germline V gene sequence: CDR1 SQVTM, CDR2 ANQGSEA. Trimming removed 5 bases from V and 0 bases from J; junction bases left unmatched: 9. This CDR3 contains 16 residues. CDR3 DNA: TGCAGCGTTCTTGGTAGCGGGGCTCTAGCCAAAAACATTCAGTACTTC. Translated, it gives CSVLGSGALAKNIQYF.